Detailed here is one TCR beta chain. Its antigen is currently unknown. The data were taken from a study of CD8+ T cells in alopecia areata. Study results and limitations: Tofacitinib significantly reduced both scalp clonality and expanded CD8+ clones among the top 100. On tofacitinib, scalp and blood still held many of the expanded lesional clones.

Germline V lookup: CDR1 SGDLS, CDR2 YYNGEE. V dropped 0 bases and J dropped 5; count of bases not matched to a gene: 5. The CDR3 length is 16 residues. Treatment defined: oral pan-JAK inhibitor, 5-10 mg twice daily. RNA extraction was followed by reverse transcription into cDNA, which acted as the sequencing template. The table came from immunoSEQ multiplex PCR; TCRdb's copy has only in-frame clones and leaves some out. The sample consists of more than 95,000 clones, around 86% of them appearing once. The TCR originated in a human donor with alopecia areata. The rearrangement joins TRBV9 to TRBJ2-2, with 9 bases identical to TRBD1. The specimen was CD8+ T cells sorted from blood, collected around week 30, from a patient treated with tofacitinib. The CDR3 sequence is CASSVVYRGQTGELFF. The CDR3 DNA sequence: TGTGCCAGCAGCGTAGTTTACAGGGGGCAGACCGGGGAGCTGTTTTTT. Supplemented by reference TRBV9 and TRBJ2-2, the full variable domain reads DSGVTQTPKHLITATGQRVTLRCSPRSGDLSVYWYQQSLDQGLQFLIQYYNGEERAKGNILERFSAQQFPDLHSELNLSSLELGDSALYFCASSVVYRGQTGELFFGEGSRLTVL.